Sequencing of this T cell receptor (beta chain) was carried out in a study of T cell repertoires in cytomegalovirus infection. Using its own MiXCR run on the reads, TCRdb lists one record per CDR3 protein. There are approximately 550,000 distinct CDR3 sequences in the sample; about 15% occur only once, and 20% to 30% lies in the top ten. This clonotype was seen ten or more times. The TCR was taken from a human donor in good health (CMV status not recorded). Some clones in this sample may be carry-over from other donors' samples. Sample: CD8+ T cells from PBMCs.

The CDR3 DNA follows: TGTGCCAGCAGTCAGCCTGGACTAGCGGACTACAATGAGCAGTTCTTC. Its translation: CASSQPGLADYNEQFF. The chain joins TRBV28 to TRBJ2-1; 10 nucleotides line up with TRBD2. CDR3 length: 16 amino acids. Germline CDR1 MDHEN, CDR2 SYDVKM. V was pared by 5 bases and J by 3 bases, with 7 bases of the junction left unmatched.